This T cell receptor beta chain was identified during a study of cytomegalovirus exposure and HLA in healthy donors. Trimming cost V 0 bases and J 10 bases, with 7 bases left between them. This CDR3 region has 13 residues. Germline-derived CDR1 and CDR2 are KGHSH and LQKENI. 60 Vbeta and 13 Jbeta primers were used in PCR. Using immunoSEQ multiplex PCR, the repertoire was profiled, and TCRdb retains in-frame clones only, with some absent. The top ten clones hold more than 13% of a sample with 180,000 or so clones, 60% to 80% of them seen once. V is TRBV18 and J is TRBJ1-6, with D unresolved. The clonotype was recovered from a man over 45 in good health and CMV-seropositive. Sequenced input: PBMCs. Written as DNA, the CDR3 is TGTGCCAGCTCACCACCTTATAGCTCACCCCTCCACTTT. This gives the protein CASSPPYSSPLHF.